This T cell receptor (beta chain) was recovered during a study of cytomegalovirus exposure and HLA in healthy donors. CDR3 length: 16 residues. The trim removed 0 bases at V and 5 bases at J, leaving 5 bases unmatched. Germline V gene sequence: CDR1 MNHNY, CDR2 SVGAGI (reference sequence). Produced via immunoSEQ multiplex PCR; TCRdb's table is partial and in-frame only. The table records roughly 310,000 clones, 70% to 90% of them present only once. This TCR was recovered from a man aged 30-40 years in good health and CMV-seronegative. V and J are TRBV6-6 and TRBJ2-1; 9 positions agree with TRBD2. Specimen: PBMCs. This chain's CDR3 is CASSYSGGGAHNEQFF. The DNA for the CDR3 is TGTGCCAGCAGTTACTCAGGCGGGGGGGCCCACAATGAGCAGTTCTTC.